A single sample is the source of the 17 T cell receptor beta chains below, sequenced in a study of T cells in Graves' hyperthyroidism and ophthalmopathy. Amplification targeted TCR beta CDR3 regions from RNA transcripts. During a first-round RT-PCR of the TCR CDR3, the HTBI primer set was used. TCRdb processed the multiplex PCR reads anew with MiXCR; each CDR3 protein has one entry. The sample carries 450,000 to 700,000 distinct CDR3 sequences, just over 45% recorded once. The sample was peripheral blood or thyroid tissue (not recorded which). Every receptor here comes from an adult woman with Graves' disease, either hyperthyroidism or ophthalmopathy (not recorded which).

This clonotype was seen many times. The V and J genes are TRBV7-9 and TRBJ1-5; 9 bases are shared with TRBD1. Germline V gene sequence: CDR1 SEHNR, CDR2 FQNEAQ (reference sequence). The CDR3 contains 16 residues. V lost 5 bases to trimming and J lost 6 bases; unmatched junction nucleotides: 11. DNA for the CDR3: TGTGCCAGCAGCGCCTCCGGGACAGGGCGTAGTCAGCCCCAGCATTTT. Protein sequence: CASSASGTGRSQPQHF.

This clonotype was observed a few times. With a much larger clone just one base away, this may be a read error. The CDR3 DNA sequence: TGCGCCAGCAGCCCGGTCCCCCGAGGGCGTAGCAATCAGCCCCAGCATTTT. Translated, it gives CASSPVPRGRSNQPQHF. This chain links TRBV4-1 with TRBJ1-5; D gene unclear. Trimming took 4 bases from V and 0 from J, leaving 16 bases between them. The germline V gene has CDR1 MGHRA and CDR2 YSYEKL. This CDR3 has 17 amino acids.

The chain combines TRBV11-2 with TRBJ2-7; D uncertain. Germline V gene sequence: CDR1 SGHAT, CDR2 FQNNGV. V was clipped by 6 bases and J by 5 bases, with 11 bases between them. The length of the CDR3 is 12 residues. The CDR3 DNA reads as TGTGCCAGCAGTTACCTTAGGGACGAGCAGTACTTC. Amino acid sequence: CASSYLRDEQYF.

The chain carries TRBV9 and TRBJ1-6; D ambiguous. Germline lookup yields CDR1 SGDLS and CDR2 YYNGEE. This CDR3 is 16 amino acids long. With 0 bases removed from V and 7 bases from J, the gap between germline ends came to 14 bases. The CDR3 coding sequence is TGTGCCAGCAGCGTAGGACTCGGGGTGGGCAATTCACCCCTCCACTTT. The encoded protein is CASSVGLGVGNSPLHF.

The gene calls are TRBV6-5 and TRBJ1-6; 7 nucleotides match TRBD1. The CDR3 spans 15 residues. Germline assignment: CDR1 MNHEY and CDR2 SVGAGI. V lost 2 bases and J lost 5; bases outside the gene matches: 3. The CDR3 sequence is CASSYGTENNSPLHF. DNA for the CDR3: TGTGCCAGCAGTTACGGGACAGAAAATAATTCACCCCTCCACTTT.

This clonotype occurred once. The chain recombines TRBV7-9 with TRBJ2-7; TRBD1 matches at 11 bases. Germline V gene data show CDR1 as SEHNR and CDR2 as FQNEAQ (reference sequence). This CDR3 has 15 residues. V shed 2 bases and J 3 bases; nucleotides not matched to a gene: 3. CDR3 protein: CASSLRTGGYYEQYF. In DNA form, the CDR3 reads TGTGCCAGCAGCTTACGGACAGGGGGCTACTACGAGCAGTACTTC.

Details on this clonotype: It may be a read error: a sequence one base away is much more abundant. This chain joins TRBV5-6 and TRBJ2-7; no clear D gene. V dropped 1 base and J dropped 2 bases, with 13 bases sitting between them. Germline CDR1 reads SGHDT; CDR2 reads YYEEEE. This CDR3 comprises 15 residues. The CDR3 DNA is TGTGCCAGCAGCTTGCAGGCCACCCACCCCTACGAGCAGTACTTC. Its protein product is CASSLQATHPYEQYF.

The genes are TRBV10-3 and TRBJ1-1, with 9 bases matching TRBD1. Germline CDR1 ENHRY, CDR2 SYGVKD. The CDR3 runs 14 residues. V gave up 3 bases and J gave up 5 bases; unmatched junction bases: 4. The CDR3 DNA is TGTGCCATCAGTGACGCGGACAGGGGAACTGAAGCTTTCTTT. Translating it yields CAISDADRGTEAFF.

This clonotype was seen ten or more times. In DNA, the CDR3 is TGTGCCAGCAGCTTAGGGGGAACCTCCTACGAGCAGTACTTC. This encodes CASSLGGTSYEQYF. The rearrangement joins TRBV7-6 to TRBJ2-7; the D is unclear. Germline loops: CDR1 SGHVS, CDR2 FNYEAQ. The CDR3 contains 14 residues. The ends were cut back, 1 base at V and 0 bases at J, with 7 bases in the middle.

The sample holds many counts of this clonotype. The rearrangement joins TRBV2 to TRBJ2-5, with D perhaps assigned TRBD1 or TRBD2 (5 bases each). Germline V gene sequence: CDR1 SNHLY, CDR2 FYNNEI. The CDR3 loop spans 15 amino acids. With 2 bases removed from V and 1 base from J, the gap between germline ends came to 11 bases. CDR3 protein: CASSEFRGTQETQYF. CDR3 in DNA: TGTGCCAGCAGTGAATTTCGGGGCACCCAAGAGACCCAGTACTTC. The entire variable domain, with the rest obtained from reference TRBV2 and TRBJ2-5, is as follows: EPEVTQTPSHQVTQMGQEVILRCVPISNHLYFYWYRQILGQKVEFLVSFYNNEISEKSEIFDDQFSVERPDGSNFTLKIRSTKLEDSAMYFCASSEFRGTQETQYFGPGTRLLVL.

This clonotype was detected many times. The chain couples TRBV11-2 to TRBJ2-7; possible D gene TRBD1, 5 bases. V was shortened by 2 bases and J by 7 bases, with 12 bases between the two germline ends. This CDR3 comprises 13 residues. Germline V CDR1 and CDR2: SGHAT, FQNNGV. The CDR3 region has the DNA TGTGCCAGCAGCTTATCCAGGGTGAGGGAGCAGTACTTC. Protein sequence: CASSLSRVREQYF.

The chain couples TRBV9 to TRBJ2-7; D uncertain. Germline lookup yields CDR1 SGDLS and CDR2 YYNGEE. The length of the CDR3 is 9 residues. The CDR3 region has the DNA TGTTCCCGCCGCGACGAGCAGTACTTC. It yields the protein CSRRDEQYF.

The genes are TRBV10-3 and TRBJ2-6; 12 bases match TRBD2. The J segment lost 4 bases and the V segment lost 4 bases, leaving 8 bases of the junction unmatched. CDR3 size: 18 residues. Germline V gene lookup returns CDR1 ENHRY and CDR2 SYGVKD. CDR3 region: CAISGGGTSGYGANVLTF. The CDR3 DNA follows: TGTGCCATCAGTGGAGGGGGGACTAGCGGGTACGGGGCCAACGTCCTGACTTTC.

The V and J genes are TRBV7-9 and TRBJ1-6; perhaps TRBD1 as D (5 bases). Germline CDR1 SEHNR, CDR2 FQNEAQ (reference sequence). Trimming pared 0 bases from V and 7 bases from J, leaving 16 bases between. This CDR3 is built from 17 residues. The CDR3 loop is CASSLAIGTSGNSPLHF. As DNA, the CDR3 is TGTGCCAGCAGCTTAGCGATAGGGACGTCGGGAAATTCACCCCTCCACTTT.

This clonotype was seen more than once but under ten times. The genes are TRBV11-2 and TRBJ1-6; D perhaps matches TRBD1 (6 bases). Germline lookup yields CDR1 SGHAT and CDR2 FQNNGV. This CDR3 region has 14 residues. The V gene lost 1 base and the J gene lost 8 bases, with 9 bases spanning the gap. The CDR3 DNA reads TGTGCCAGCAGCTTAGGGGGGGCGGATTCACCCCTCCACTTT. Encoded protein: CASSLGGADSPLHF.

This clonotype was found many times. The genes are TRBV30 and TRBJ1-1; D not certain. The CDR3 length is 13 residues. Deletions cut 2 bases from V and 5 bases from J, with 12 bases between. Germline values: CDR1 GTSNPN, CDR2 SVGIG (reference sequence). CDR3 sequence: CAWSLSGRTEAFF. CDR3 nucleotides: TGTGCCTGGAGTCTATCAGGTCGAACTGAAGCTTTCTTT.

The chain links TRBV2 to TRBJ1-1, with a possible D match to TRBD1 (6 bases). Trimming took 5 bases from V and 6 from J, leaving 16 bases between them. This CDR3 is 14 amino acids long. Germline assignment: CDR1 SNHLY and CDR2 FYNNEI. The DNA for the CDR3 is TGTGCCAGCAGTCGAAGGGGGGTGGACTCTGAAGCTTTCTTT. Translation: CASSRRGVDSEAFF.